A single sample is the source of the 3 T cell receptor beta chains below, sequenced in a study of Tregs in tolerant kidney transplant recipients. Sequencing was performed with immunoSEQ multiplex PCR; in TCRdb, only in-frame clones are kept and a portion is missing. This sample yields about 100,000 clones, of which around 90% are seen a single time; approximately 0.3% belongs to the top ten. Material: CD4+ T cells from blood, obtained before the transplant. These receptors were taken from a human donor who received a combined kidney and bone marrow transplant.

This clone occurred a few times. The chain uses TRBV27 and TRBJ2-3; D gene ambiguous. CDR1 MNHEY and CDR2 SMNVEV come from the germline V gene (reference sequence). V was clipped by 5 bases and J by 6 bases, with 15 bases between them. This CDR3 is built from 14 residues. The CDR3: CASSAATWWDTQYF. The CDR3 nucleotides read TGTGCCAGCAGTGCGGCCACCTGGTGGGATACGCAGTATTTT.

The V and J genes are TRBV11-2 and TRBJ2-1; 9 positions match TRBD2. V gave up 3 bases and J gave up 2 bases; unmatched junction bases: 5. Germline CDR1 is SGHAT and CDR2 is FQNNGV. The CDR3 sequence is 16 residues long. The CDR3 DNA follows: TGTGCCAGCAGCTTTGACGCTAGCGGGACCTACAATGAGCAGTTCTTC. It specifies CASSFDASGTYNEQFF.

The chain recombines TRBV7-2 with TRBJ1-5; no definite D call. Trimming cost V 3 bases and J 4 bases, with 4 bases left between them. The length of the CDR3 is 12 residues. Per the germline V gene, CDR1 is SGHTA and CDR2 is FQGNSA. CDR3 in DNA: TGTGCCAGCAGCTTTCTAAATCAGCCCCAGCATTTT. Encoded protein: CASSFLNQPQHF.